Presented here are 30 T cell receptor beta chains from one specimen sequenced in a study of shared clonotypes between healthy human individuals. TCRdb keeps only in-frame clones here, not all; method: immunoSEQ multiplex PCR. The data show 530,000 or so clones, nearly 80% seen once. Sequencing was performed on PBMCs. All receptors derive from a woman aged 40 to 50 in good health. Some clones in this sample may be carry-over from other donors' samples.

The chain links TRBV19 to TRBJ1-1, with no clear D. The germline V gene encodes CDR1 LNHDA and CDR2 SQIVND (reference sequence). The CDR3 is made up of 14 amino acids. V lost 1 base and J lost 0, with 6 bases in between. This CDR3 reads CASSIGAMNTEAFF. CDR3 nucleotides: TGTGCCAGTAGTATAGGGGCAATGAACACTGAAGCTTTCTTT.

This clone was picked up a small number of times. This chain joins TRBV7-8 and TRBJ1-1, with 8 nucleotides matching TRBD1. Trimming removed 5 bases from V and 1 base from J; junction bases left unmatched: 6. The germline gives CDR1 SGHVS, CDR2 FQNEAQ. The CDR3 contains 15 residues. DNA of the CDR3: TGTGCCAGCAGCGCGCAGGGGGCTGGGAACACTGAAGCTTTCTTT. Translating it yields CASSAQGAGNTEAFF.

About this clone: The sample carries other DNA sequences with the same CDR3. The chain employs TRBV28 and TRBJ1-4; possible D gene TRBD1, 6 bases. The V end was cut by 4 bases, the J end by 0 bases, with 6 bases between. Germline V gene sequence: CDR1 MDHEN, CDR2 SYDVKM. The CDR3 extends over 14 amino acids. CDR3 loop: CASSSGATNEKLFF. As DNA, the CDR3 is TGTGCCAGCAGTTCAGGGGCAACTAATGAAAAACTGTTTTTT.

V is TRBV7-2 and J is TRBJ2-7; maybe TRBD1 (5 bases). This CDR3 has 15 residues. V dropped 5 bases and J dropped 2 bases, with 16 bases sitting between them. Germline CDR1 SGHTA, CDR2 FQGNSA. This CDR3 reads CASSPGHAKTYEQYF. CDR3 nucleotide sequence: TGTGCCAGCAGCCCAGGACACGCTAAAACCTACGAGCAGTACTTC.

A single count supports this clone. The chain uses TRBV7-9 and TRBJ2-2; TRBD1 matches at 8 bases. The V and J ends lost 5 bases and 0 bases, in that order; junction bases with no gene match: 2. The CDR3 is made up of 15 amino acids. The germline V gene has CDR1 SEHNR and CDR2 FQNEAQ (reference sequence). The DNA for the CDR3 is TGTGCCAGCAGCCGGGGACAGGCGAACACCGGGGAGCTGTTTTTT. It is translated as CASSRGQANTGELFF.

The gene calls are TRBV19 and TRBJ2-5; 13 bases match TRBD2. Losses at the gene ends were 5 bases for V and 1 base for J; bases not matched to a gene: 4. CDR1 is LNHDA and CDR2 is SQIVND in the germline V gene (reference sequence). The CDR3 has 16 amino acids. The CDR3 protein is CASSFRLAGGQETQYF. In DNA form, the CDR3 reads TGTGCCAGTAGTTTTCGACTAGCGGGAGGCCAAGAGACCCAGTACTTC.

The CDR3 DNA follows: TGCAGCGTGGGCGGGACACTCCAAGAGACCCAGTACTTC. Protein product: CSVGGTLQETQYF. The chain couples TRBV29-1 to TRBJ2-5, with D tentatively TRBD1 or TRBD2 (6 bases each). The CDR3 has 13 amino acids. V was clipped by 6 bases and J by 1 base, with 12 bases between them. CDR1 is SQVTM, CDR2 ANQGSEA, per germline.

This clone was seen a few times. The genes are TRBV4-1 and TRBJ2-3, with 7 bases lining up with TRBD1. The CDR3 has 16 amino acids. Trimming at V came to 4 bases and at J to 2 bases, leaving 9 bases not matched to a gene. CDR1 is MGHRA, CDR2 YSYEKL, per germline. DNA for the CDR3: TGCGCCAGCAGCCGAACAGGGGCGCTTCTCACAGATACGCAGTATTTT. Protein product: CASSRTGALLTDTQYF.

V and J are TRBV11-2 and TRBJ2-3, with TRBD2 matching over 15 bases. With V trimmed by 4 bases and J by 3 bases, 8 bases remained unmatched. This CDR3 comprises 18 residues. Germline V lookup: CDR1 SGHAT, CDR2 FQNNGV. Here the CDR3 reads CASSSGLAGGPSTDTQYF. The CDR3 DNA is TGTGCCAGCAGCTCCGGACTAGCGGGAGGGCCGTCGACAGATACGCAGTATTTT. The full variable domain, with the rest looked up from reference TRBV11-2 and TRBJ2-3, is EAGVAQSPRYKIIEKRQSVAFWCNPISGHATLYWYQQILGQGPKLLIQFQNNGVVDDSQLPKDRFSAERLKGVDSTLKIQPAKLEDSAVYLCASSSGLAGGPSTDTQYFGPGTRLTVL.

The rearrangement uses TRBV28 and TRBJ2-7; 8 bases fit TRBD1. This CDR3 contains 13 residues. Trimming took 5 bases from V and 3 from J; bases not matched to a gene: 3. Germline CDR1 is MDHEN and CDR2 is SYDVKM. CDR3 amino acids: CASSPGQDYEQYF. In DNA form, the CDR3 reads TGTGCCAGCAGTCCGGGACAGGACTACGAGCAGTACTTC.

The J gene is TRBJ1-1, the V gene TRBV5-6, with 7 positions matching TRBD1. Per germline, CDR1 SGHDT and CDR2 YYEEEE. CDR3 length equals 16 residues. The junction had 11 bases not matched to a gene; V was cut back by 4 bases and J by 2 bases. CDR3 sequence reads: CASSRTLQGINTEAFF. The CDR3 DNA is TGTGCCAGCAGCCGGACCCTACAGGGGATTAACACTGAAGCTTTCTTT. Variable domain in full (rest from reference TRBV5-6 and TRBJ1-1): DAGVTQSPTHLIKTRGQQVTLRCSPKSGHDTVSWYQQALGQGPQFIFQYYEEEERQRGNFPDRFSGHQFPNYSSELNVNALLLGDSALYLCASSRTLQGINTEAFFGQGTRLTVV.

The J gene is TRBJ2-5, the V gene TRBV7-8, with D unresolved. The CDR3 consists of 16 residues. Trimming left V 3 bases short and J 2 bases short, with 16 bases between. Per germline, CDR1 SGHVS and CDR2 FQNEAQ. The CDR3 DNA sequence: TGTGCCAGCAGCTTTAGAAAAAGGTGGCGACAAGAGACCCAGTACTTC. Protein product: CASSFRKRWRQETQYF. Complete variable domain (other parts from reference TRBV7-8 and TRBJ2-5): GAGVSQSPRYKVAKRGQDVALRCDPISGHVSLFWYQQALGQGPEFLTYFQNEAQLDKSGLPSDRFFAERPEGSVSTLKIQRTQQEDSAVYLCASSFRKRWRQETQYFGPGTRLLVL.

V gene TRBV25-1 combines with J gene TRBJ2-5, with 10 bases that match TRBD1. In germline, CDR1 is MGHDK, CDR2 SYGVNS. With 8 bases clipped from V and 5 bases from J, the junction kept 11 bases outside the gene matches. This CDR3 region has 15 residues. This CDR3 is CASGGGQGVGETQYF. DNA of the CDR3: TGTGCCAGCGGAGGTGGACAGGGGGTAGGGGAGACCCAGTACTTC.

A single count supports this clone. The genes are TRBV29-1 and TRBJ2-2; possible D gene TRBD1, 6 bases. This CDR3 is built from 14 residues. CDR1 SQVTM and CDR2 ANQGSEA come from the germline V gene. The germline V and J ends were trimmed by 6 bases and 4 bases, with 15 bases remaining between them. The CDR3 nucleotides read TGCAGCGTGGCAGTGACAGGACTCACCGGGGAGCTGTTTTTT. This codes for CSVAVTGLTGELFF.

The genes are TRBV11-2 and TRBJ2-1, with 14 bases matching TRBD2. Germline trimming cut 4 bases from V and 9 bases from J; bases unmatched to any gene: 2. The V gene's germline CDR1 is SGHAT and CDR2 FQNNGV. There are 14 residues in the CDR3. DNA of the CDR3: TGTGCCAGCAGCTCGGGACTAGCGGGAGCTGAGCAGTTCTTC. Residues: CASSSGLAGAEQFF.

V gene TRBV19 combines with J gene TRBJ2-3, with 7 bases that match TRBD2. CDR3 length equals 14 residues. From germline, CDR1 is LNHDA and CDR2 SQIVND (reference sequence). J was trimmed by 6 bases and V by 7 bases; bases with no gene match: 10. The CDR3 is CASMPGGDMDTQYF. For the CDR3, the DNA is TGTGCCAGTATGCCTGGGGGGGATATGGATACGCAGTATTTT.

The chain is built from TRBV5-5 and TRBJ2-7; D is uncertain. In germline, CDR1 is SGHKS, CDR2 YYEKEE (reference sequence). V was pared by 2 bases and J by 0 bases, with 9 bases between. The CDR3 has 14 residues. The CDR3 nucleotides are TGTGCCAGCAGCTTTTCGACGCCCTCCTACGAGCAGTACTTC. Amino acids: CASSFSTPSYEQYF. The variable domain in full, completed from reference TRBV5-5 and TRBJ2-7, reads DAGVTQSPTHLIKTRGQQVTLRCSPISGHKSVSWYQQVLGQGPQFIFQYYEKEERGRGNFPDRFSARQFPNYSSELNVNALLLGDSALYLCASSFSTPSYEQYFGPGTRLTVT.

This chain uses TRBV19 with TRBJ2-4, with 7 bases that match TRBD1. The CDR3 is 16 residues long. Germline trimming cut 3 bases from V and 4 bases from J; bases unmatched to any gene: 9. Germline CDR1 reads LNHDA; CDR2 reads SQIVND (reference sequence). The chain's CDR3 is CASSIFQDREKNIQYF. CDR3 sequence (DNA): TGTGCCAGTAGTATTTTCCAAGACAGGGAAAAAAACATTCAGTACTTC.

The chain uses TRBV6-6 and TRBJ1-2; TRBD1 matches 8 bases. The germline V gene has CDR1 MNHNY and CDR2 SVGAGI (reference sequence). The CDR3 sequence is 14 residues long. J gave up 6 bases and V 4 bases, and 7 bases lay outside the gene matches. In DNA, the CDR3 is TGTGCCAGCAGTTCTCGGACAGGGTCGAATGGCTACACCTTC. Translating gives CASSSRTGSNGYTF.

The V gene is TRBV19, the J gene TRBJ1-4, with D possibly being TRBD1 (6 bases). V gave up 6 bases and J gave up 6 bases, with 17 bases separating them. Per germline, CDR1 LNHDA and CDR2 SQIVND (reference sequence). The CDR3 length is 15 residues. The CDR3 is CASSSRDKGHEKLFF. As DNA, the CDR3 is TGTGCCAGTAGCTCCCGGGACAAGGGTCATGAAAAACTGTTTTTT.

This clone was seen only once. The rearrangement links TRBV7-6 to TRBJ1-2; 12 nucleotides agree with TRBD1. Germline lookup yields CDR1 SGHVS and CDR2 FNYEAQ. There are 16 residues in the CDR3. The V segment lost 0 bases and the J segment 8 bases; nucleotides outside the gene matches: 7. The DNA for the CDR3 is TGTGCCAGCAGCTTAGCGCTGGGACAGGGGGCGAGAGGCTACACCTTC. Translation gives CASSLALGQGARGYTF.

This clone has just a few counts. This chain joins TRBV7-2 and TRBJ2-2; possibly TRBD1 or TRBD2 for D (5 bases each). V was pared by 5 bases and J by 2 bases, with 12 bases between. There are 15 residues in the CDR3. Germline values: CDR1 SGHTA, CDR2 FQGNSA. As DNA, the CDR3 is TGTGCCAGCAGCCCACCGGGACCCAACACCGGGGAGCTGTTTTTT. Translated, it gives CASSPPGPNTGELFF.

The chain combines TRBV2 with TRBJ2-5; 7 bases are shared with TRBD2. V lost 5 bases, J lost 5 bases, and 11 bases stayed unmatched. CDR1 and CDR2 (germline): SNHLY, FYNNEI. CDR3 length: 15 residues. The CDR3 DNA follows: TGTGCCAGCAGTTCCGGGAGGAGGGTTTGGGAGACCCAGTACTTC. This encodes CASSSGRRVWETQYF.

There are a few counts of this clone. The CDR3, as DNA: TGCGCCAGCAGCCAACCACCAATCCAGGATGGCTACACCTTC. It yields the protein CASSQPPIQDGYTF. This chain links TRBV5-1 with TRBJ1-2; D ambiguous. This CDR3 is 14 amino acids long. The V end lost 4 bases, the J end lost 6 bases, and 16 bases lay between the germline ends. CDR1 and CDR2 from the germline V gene are SGHRS and YFSETQ.

V is TRBV7-9 and J is TRBJ2-2; D not certain. The CDR3 spans 13 residues. Germline V lookup: CDR1 SEHNR, CDR2 FQNEAQ (reference sequence). V lost 5 bases, J lost 7 bases, and 11 bases lay in between. The CDR3 reads CASSPEVGGELFF. As DNA, the CDR3 is TGTGCCAGCAGCCCCGAGGTGGGCGGGGAGCTGTTTTTT.

This clone was detected only once. The genes are TRBV29-1 and TRBJ2-3; the D call may be TRBD1 or TRBD2 (5 bases each). V dropped 6 bases and J dropped 4 bases, with 17 bases sitting between them. Per the germline V gene, CDR1 is SQVTM and CDR2 is ANQGSEA. This CDR3 has 14 amino acids. The CDR3 loop is CSVDGAVSADTQYF. The DNA for the CDR3 is TGCAGCGTGGACGGGGCGGTTTCAGCAGATACGCAGTATTTT.

V is TRBV4-2 and J is TRBJ2-2, with D unclear. Germline-derived CDR1 and CDR2 are LGHNA and YNFKEQ. The V end lost 0 bases, the J end lost 6 bases, and 5 bases lay between the germline ends. This CDR3 spans 13 amino acids. The CDR3 region has the DNA TGTGCCAGCAGCCAAGATCGCCCCGGGGAGCTGTTTTTT. Encoded protein: CASSQDRPGELFF.

Of note for this clone: Additional DNA sequences in this sample encode the identical CDR3. V usage is TRBV30 and J usage is TRBJ2-7; D is uncertain. The CDR3 has 11 residues. The V gene lost 3 bases and the J gene lost 2 bases, with 5 bases spanning the gap. The germline CDR1 and CDR2 sequences are GTSNPN and SVGIG (reference sequence). CDR3 residues: CAWSGTYEQYF. The CDR3, as DNA: TGTGCCTGGAGCGGAACCTACGAGCAGTACTTC.

The chain uses TRBV7-2 and TRBJ2-5, with D uncertain. The germline V gene encodes CDR1 SGHTA and CDR2 FQGNSA. This CDR3 comprises 13 residues. Trimming shortened V by 5 bases and J by 5 bases, and 12 bases separated the two germline ends. The CDR3, as DNA: TGTGCCAGCAGCACTTGGTTGGATGAGACCCAGTACTTC. Amino acid sequence: CASSTWLDETQYF.

The V gene is TRBV7-2, the J gene TRBJ2-3; D is possibly TRBD1 (8 bases). The CDR3 covers 17 residues. Looked up from germline, CDR1 is SGHTA and CDR2 is FQGNSA. V was pared by 7 bases and J by 6 bases, with 26 bases between. The CDR3 sequence is CASTERGGGDRSDTQYF. For the CDR3, the DNA is TGTGCCAGCACCGAGAGGGGGGGCGGGGACAGGTCGGATACGCAGTATTTT.